A single T cell receptor beta chain is shown here with its context. It has no known antigen specificity. The cohort comprised approximately 700 healthy bone marrow donors. At the time of sampling, every cohort member was nominally healthy, though immune exposures that went unrecorded were likely present. The donor was CMV seropositive and was included in the group of some 290 seropositive cohort members. Each donor provided a peripheral blood sample, and peripheral blood mononuclear cells were used for TCR beta sequencing. The Qiagen DNeasy Blood Extraction Kit was used to extract genomic DNA from the blood cell samples. The data were taken from a study of cytomegalovirus exposure and HLA in healthy donors (dated 2017 in TCRdb). Regarding the complete study: An earlier analysis of 587 of the donors reported 250 to 300 Gb of sequence data and 117 million unique TCR beta sequences from about 180 million T cells. The study aimed to test whether cataloging public T cell receptors could reveal signatures of past pathogen exposure. Among 398 genotyped donors of the cohort, an average of 235,054 unique TCR beta nucleotide sequences were sequenced per donor, approximately 20% of them non-productive. The later analysis used no new phenotypic data to find candidate immune exposures, relying instead on TCR beta sequences and their occurrence across donors. HLA typing included class I and class II loci at four-digit resolution. Donor age, sex, ethnicity and CMV serostatus were collected together with the repertoire data. Of the 300 to 500 genotyped donors, 65% to 90% were placed in the genetic ancestry cluster associated with self-reported Caucasian donors. A later analysis re-analyzed previously published TCR beta repertoires from several hundred donors and added high-resolution HLA genotyping to study TCR occurrence patterns. An earlier analysis of around 580 of the donors used high-throughput TCR beta sequencing to judge whether each TCR beta V gene segment behaved as functional or pseudogenic. The T cell repertoires of 670 or so subjects were profiled by immunosequencing and related to cytomegalovirus serostatus. About five DR-DQ haplotypes were treated as single units for association and clustering because of strong linkage in the cohort. A later genetic analysis took genome-wide SNP genotypes for about three fifths of the 666 donors and used that subset as a discovery cohort. A separate validation cohort of over a hundred different subjects was used in addition to the 666-subject first cohort. Approximately 310 gigabases of sequencing data and tens of millions of unique TCR sequences were included in an early release covering roughly 600 HLA-typed donors. To predict cytomegalovirus infection status, the study brought together high-throughput TCR immunosequencing, statistical association of individual TCRs with disease status, and machine learning. All discovery cohort repertoires had been generated on a single sequencing platform. Typing coverage differed by locus: A, B, C, DRB1 and DQB1 were typed in roughly 629-630 donors, DQA1 in approximately 520, DPA1 in roughly 590, and DPB1 in around 440.

The library relied on the immunoSEQ multiplex PCR assay. A mixture of 60 forward primers for TCR Vbeta segments and 13 reverse primers for TCR Jbeta segments was used in the multiplex PCR. The CDR3 region of rearranged TCR beta genes was amplified from genomic DNA by a multiplex PCR assay. The Illumina HiSeq System was used to sequence the amplified TCR beta libraries as 87-base-pair reads. Per the original workflow: A later analysis tallied 75 million to 95 million unique TCR beta chains across the 640 or so repertoires, and approximately 12 million of those chains were shared by two or more donors. A nearest-neighbor algorithm error-corrected the raw reads and collapsed the reads into unique sequences, merging closely related sequences to remove PCR and sequencing errors. V, D and J gene segments were assigned by aligning CDR3 sequences to IMGT reference sequences. For a sequence to be retained, at least a six-nucleotide match to both a V gene segment and a J gene segment was required. A rearrangement counted as productive if the CDR3 had no stop codons and remained in frame with V and J, and every other rearrangement counted as non-productive. CDR3 was defined according to IMGT convention as the region running from the second conserved V-encoded cysteine to the conserved J-encoded phenylalanine. In an earlier analysis of just under 600 of the donors, sequences lacking an unambiguous match to a single V gene segment were excluded. An earlier analysis of a few hundred of the donors called V segments functional above 56.7% productive rearrangements and segregating when the between-donor standard deviation exceeded 5%. A statistical classification framework was built for diagnosing cytomegalovirus status from the catalog of TCR beta chain sequences. In a later analysis, TCR nucleotide sequences were compared against IMGT/GENE-DB human TR gene sequences so that V and J genes could be assigned. The TCRdist pipeline was used in a later analysis to assign CDR3 sequences and most-parsimonious VDJ recombination scenarios. In a later analysis, each TCR beta chain was defined by its CDR3 amino acid sequence together with its V-gene family, and reads without a unique V-gene family were excluded. As a way to deal with suspected cross-contamination and a sequencing artifact, a later analysis dropped nearly 600 nucleotide sequences that were highly shared and had low generation probability. In a later analysis, a clonal expansion index for each public chain was calculated from normalized within-repertoire ranks of inferred template counts. In a later analysis, generation probabilities were computed with a VDJ recombination model fitted to out-of-frame rearrangements, and the resulting probabilities were checked against IGoR. In a later analysis, TCR-TCR, TCR-HLA and TCR-CMV co-occurrence was scored with hypergeometric tests, and a repertoire-size bias correction was applied to TCR pairs. A later analysis estimated false discovery rates by permuting HLA or CMV assignments 20 times. In a later analysis, co-occurring TCRs were grouped using DBSCAN, and TCRdist sequence similarity was added for clustering within HLA-allele-positive subsets. Repertoires with fewer than 30,000 or more than 120,000 public chains, plus five repertoires with anomalous nucleotide sharing, were excluded from co-occurrence clustering. Here the immuneACCESS table is served through TCRdb, limited to in-frame sequences with V and J called. Missing clones are a known gap in these copies; in checked studies unresolved V genes cover under half, and the rest lacks a known reason. The V and J calls and the clone size are those of that table, but D and trimming were determined from the DNA. This sample's table has entries for around 50,000 clones. The top ten constitute more than 9% of the sample.

Results the study describes overall, beyond this receptor: It was suggested by the authors that the approach could potentially be generalized to other disease states and immunological phenotypes. According to a later genetic analysis, donors in an Asian-associated ancestry cluster had fewer N-insertions in productive TCRs than the approximately 650-donor mean. CMV serostatus was the only immune exposure information available for the cohort. A later genetic analysis associated a missense DCLRE1C variant with V-gene and J-gene trimming of TCR beta chains, and an independent cohort replicated the association. In a later analysis, several top co-occurrence clusters were reported to appear linked to parvovirus B19, influenza, CMV and Epstein-Barr virus. In vitro tests confirmed that a few of the cytomegalovirus-associated TCR beta chains recognize cytomegalovirus antigens. A further reported finding was that TCR beta sequences accurately predicted the HLA-A and HLA-B alleles for most subjects in the first cohort. When HLA alleles, especially DR and DQ, strongly co-occurred, attributing TCR associations to individual alleles was difficult. In a later analysis, most CMV-associated TCR beta chains were found to appear HLA-restricted, with HLA associations seemingly driven largely by CMV exposure. A total of 150 or so TCR beta chains were listed by the study as associated with cytomegalovirus. While some public TCRs were present in many individuals, most TCR sequences turned up only very rarely across donors. The classifier was reported to diagnose cytomegalovirus status with high specificity and sensitivity in both the original and validation cohorts. In a later analysis, the rate of TCR association differed among HLA loci, with DRB1 alleles having the most associated TCRs and HLA-C alleles having the fewest. Presence/absence analyses assumed roughly uniform sequencing depth across donors, an assumption that may not hold. Correlated functional status among segregating V segments might be attributable to linkage disequilibrium, but an unknown experimental factor could not be ruled out. In a later analysis, HLA-associated TCR beta chains showed more clonal expansion and lower generation probabilities than non-associated chains that were equally common. Because counts were too low, roughly 16 rarely observed V segments, including chromosome 9 orphons, were excluded from the earlier analysis of under 650 of the donors. Broadly in line with IMGT annotations, most TCR beta V segments showed up in productive rearrangements about 87% or about 30% of the time in an earlier analysis of several hundred of the donors. At a false discovery rate of 0.05, a later analysis linked 16,000 or so TCR beta sequences to specific HLA alleles. A cluster of highly shared sequence variants was judged likely to be a technical artifact of the sequencing pipeline. This cohort had only TCR beta chains sequenced, and the lack of alpha or paired-chain data limited which features could be detected. Because some donors lacked HLA typing at each locus, the association tests relied only on the typed subset.

The receptor's source is a woman aged 25 to 39 in good health and CMV-seropositive. Source material: PBMCs.

The DNA sequence is as follows: TGTGCCAGCAGCTCCCTGGACAACGACAATGAGCAGTTCTTC. Protein translation: CASSSLDNDNEQFF. The rearrangement joined TRBV7-3 to TRBJ2-1; TRBD1 might be the D gene, on 5 matching bases. The germline V gene provides CDR1 SGHTA and CDR2 FQGTGA. Including cysteine and phenylalanine, the CDR3 has 14 amino acids. Just the 42-base CDR3 DNA is kept, in frame starting at base 1. Trimming removed 4 bases from V and 5 bases from J, leaving 12 bases between the germline ends.